This T cell receptor beta chain stems from a study of shared clonotypes between healthy human individuals. Study results and caveats: Represented genetic and exposure-history diversity was restricted by having few donors. Blood was the only sampled material, and tissue repertoires likely differ.

DNA input for the unsorted PBMC replicate PCRs was about 280 ng, 30,000 to 35,000 T cell genomes. This table comes from immunoSEQ multiplex PCR, and its TCRdb copy is limited to in-frame clones, with some not included. The sample contains approximately 470,000 clones, about 84% of which appear only once. With respect to this clone: Its antigen is as yet unknown.

Germline values: CDR1 MNHEY, CDR2 SVGAGI. The V gene end was trimmed by 8 bases and the J gene end by 6 bases; junction bases not matched to a gene: 13. The CDR3 has 15 amino acids. Those who donated, Caucasian adults without exception, all lived in Nashville, Tennessee. Material for sequencing was PBMCs. The chain uses TRBV6-5 and TRBJ2-3; 8 positions agree with TRBD2. The source is a woman between 40 and 50 years old in good health. Some clones in this sample may be carry-over from other donors' samples. As DNA, the CDR3 is TGTGCCAGCCAGGCAGGTAGCGGGGAGCTGGATACGCAGTATTTT. Its translation: CASQAGSGELDTQYF.